A single sample is the source of the 13 T cell receptor beta chains below, sequenced in a study of blood T cell repertoires in COVID-19. Measured with immunoSEQ multiplex PCR; TCRdb has only the in-frame clones, and not every one. This sample has some 45,000 clones, with 80% to 90% found just once. The material sequenced was peripheral blood. The receptors were sampled from a human donor in a cohort sampled during active COVID-19.

V usage is TRBV6-5 and J usage is TRBJ1-1; tentatively, D is TRBD1 (6 bases). The CDR3 contains 16 residues. Germline V gene lookup returns CDR1 MNHEY and CDR2 SVGAGI. V shed 2 bases and J shed 5 bases, with 18 bases lying between them. In DNA, the CDR3 is TGTGCCAGCAGTTACCGAACCAAAACAGGGACGACTGAAGCTTTCTTT. It encodes CASSYRTKTGTTEAFF.

This chain uses TRBV27 with TRBJ2-6, with 13 bases that match TRBD2. J gave up 4 bases and V 6 bases, and 6 bases lay outside the gene matches. The CDR3 totals 17 residues. Germline CDR1 reads MNHEY; CDR2 reads SMNVEV (reference sequence). The CDR3 sequence is CASRRGLAGVGANVLTF. In DNA form, the CDR3 reads TGTGCCAGCAGAAGAGGACTAGCGGGGGTCGGGGCCAACGTCCTGACTTTC.

Here the CDR3 DNA reads TGTGCCAGCAGCTTAGGGGGGACAGGTAGCAATCAGCCCCAGCATTTT. Amino acid sequence: CASSLGGTGSNQPQHF. The V call is TRBV7-9, the J call TRBJ1-5, with 8 bases matching TRBD1. Germline lookup yields CDR1 SEHNR and CDR2 FQNEAQ (reference sequence). Trimming removed 1 base from V and 0 bases from J; junction bases left unmatched: 2. This CDR3 is built from 16 residues.

V is TRBV9 and J is TRBJ1-1, with D possibly TRBD1 on 6 matching bases. The CDR3 spans 18 residues. Germline V gene sequence: CDR1 SGDLS, CDR2 YYNGEE. The V end lost 4 bases, the J end lost 8 bases, and 30 bases lay between the germline ends. CDR3 bases: TGTGCCAGCAGCCCCAGTGGGGGCGCTTTTCCCGCGAGGGGAGAAGCTTTCTTT. This translates into CASSPSGGAFPARGEAFF.

The genes are TRBV7-3 and TRBJ1-1; D not certain. This CDR3 contains 13 residues. Per the germline V gene, CDR1 is SGHTA and CDR2 is FQGTGA. Trimming removed 2 bases at V and 0 bases at J, with 4 bases between. Here the CDR3 DNA reads TGTGCCAGCAGCTTACACATGAACACTGAAGCTTTCTTT. This translates into CASSLHMNTEAFF.

The chain couples TRBV6-1 to TRBJ2-1; 15 bases line up with TRBD2. Germline CDR1 reads MNHNS; CDR2 reads SASEGT. Trimming at V came to 3 bases and at J to 10 bases, leaving 4 bases not matched to a gene. The CDR3 spans 15 residues. This CDR3 reads CASSEAGLAGGEQFF. The CDR3 DNA sequence: TGTGCCAGCAGTGAGGCTGGACTAGCGGGGGGGGAGCAGTTCTTC.

The genes are TRBV5-1 and TRBJ1-5, with D possibly matching TRBD1 (6 bases). V was shortened by 4 bases and J by 0 bases, with 11 bases between the two germline ends. This CDR3 contains 15 residues. Germline CDR1 is SGHRS and CDR2 is YFSETQ. CDR3 coding DNA: TGCGCCAGCAGCGTGGACAGCAATAGCAATCAGCCCCAGCATTTT. This translates into CASSVDSNSNQPQHF.

The chain joins TRBV18 to TRBJ1-6; 7 bases line up with TRBD1. There are 15 residues in the CDR3. Germline V gene data show CDR1 as KGHSH and CDR2 as LQKENI. V shed 3 bases and J 6 bases; nucleotides not matched to a gene: 5. The CDR3 DNA is TGTGCCAGCTCACCCGCCCGACAGGGTAATTCACCCCTCCACTTT. Encoded protein: CASSPARQGNSPLHF.

The rearrangement joins TRBV5-6 to TRBJ1-5, with D possibly being TRBD1 (5 bases). Germline V gene lookup returns CDR1 SGHDT and CDR2 YYEEEE. The V end lost 0 bases, the J end lost 11 bases, and 12 bases lay between the germline ends. The CDR3 is 13 residues long. CDR3 sequence reads: CASSLDFSGAQHF. The DNA for the CDR3 is TGTGCCAGCAGCTTGGACTTTTCGGGGGCCCAGCATTTT. The full variable domain, completed using reference TRBV5-6 and TRBJ1-5, is DAGVTQSPTHLIKTRGQQVTLRCSPKSGHDTVSWYQQALGQGPQFIFQYYEEEERQRGNFPDRFSGHQFPNYSSELNVNALLLGDSALYLCASSLDFSGAQHFGDGTRLSIL.

This clone was observed a single time. The chain recombines TRBV9 with TRBJ2-3; 9 nucleotides line up with TRBD1. Germline V gene data show CDR1 as SGDLS and CDR2 as YYNGEE. The CDR3 covers 17 residues. Unmatched junction bases numbered 15, after V lost 4 bases and J lost 6 bases. For the CDR3, the DNA is TGTGCCAGCAGCATAACCGGGACAGGGATTGGCTGGGATACGCAGTATTTT. Protein: CASSITGTGIGWDTQYF.

This chain uses TRBV15 with TRBJ2-5; 11 positions agree with TRBD1. CDR3 length: 14 amino acids. J gave up 7 bases and V 8 bases, and 9 bases lay outside the gene matches. Per germline, CDR1 LNHNV and CDR2 YYDKDF (reference sequence). The CDR3: CATEDRGLGVTQYF. The CDR3 nucleotides read TGTGCCACCGAGGACAGGGGGCTCGGAGTGACCCAGTACTTC.

This sequence joins TRBV5-5 and TRBJ2-3; weak D call: TRBD2 (5 bases). The germline CDR1 and CDR2 sequences are SGHKS and YYEKEE (reference sequence). Between the trimmed V and J ends, which lost 1 base and 2 bases, there was a span of 14 bases. This CDR3 is 16 amino acids long. CDR3 DNA: TGTGCCAGCAGCTTGAGGGCGGGCGGAGCCACAGATACGCAGTATTTT. This translates into CASSLRAGGATDTQYF.

V is TRBV11-2 and J is TRBJ1-4, with D possibly being TRBD1 (5 bases). Germline values: CDR1 SGHAT, CDR2 FQNNGV. Trimming removed 3 bases from V and 7 bases from J, with 15 bases in between. This CDR3 region has 15 residues. The CDR3 coding sequence is TGTGCCAGCAGCTTTGGGGGGGGGAACGGTGAAAAACTGTTTTTT. Protein product: CASSFGGGNGEKLFF.